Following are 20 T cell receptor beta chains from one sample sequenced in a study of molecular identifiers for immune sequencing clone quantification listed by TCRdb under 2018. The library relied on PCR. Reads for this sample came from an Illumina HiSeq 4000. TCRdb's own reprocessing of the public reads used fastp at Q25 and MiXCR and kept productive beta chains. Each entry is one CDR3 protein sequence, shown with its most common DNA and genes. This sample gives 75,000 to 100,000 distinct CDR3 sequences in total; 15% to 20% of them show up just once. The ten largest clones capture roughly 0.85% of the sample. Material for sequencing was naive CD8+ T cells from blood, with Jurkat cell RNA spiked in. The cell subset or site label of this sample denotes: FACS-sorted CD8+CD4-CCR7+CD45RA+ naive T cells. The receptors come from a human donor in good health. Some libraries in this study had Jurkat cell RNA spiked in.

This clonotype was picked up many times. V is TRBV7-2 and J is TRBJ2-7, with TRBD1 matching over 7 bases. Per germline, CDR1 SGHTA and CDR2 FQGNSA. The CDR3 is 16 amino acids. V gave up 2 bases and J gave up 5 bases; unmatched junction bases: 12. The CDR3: CASSLYRGHGSDEQYF. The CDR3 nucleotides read TGTGCCAGCAGCTTATACAGGGGCCACGGTTCCGACGAGCAGTACTTC.

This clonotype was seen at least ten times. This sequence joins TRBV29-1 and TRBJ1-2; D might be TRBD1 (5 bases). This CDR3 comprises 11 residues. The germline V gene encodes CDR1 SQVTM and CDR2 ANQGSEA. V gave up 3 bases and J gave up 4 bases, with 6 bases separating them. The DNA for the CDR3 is TGCAGCGTTGAGACAGTCTATGGCTACACCTTC. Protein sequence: CSVETVYGYTF.

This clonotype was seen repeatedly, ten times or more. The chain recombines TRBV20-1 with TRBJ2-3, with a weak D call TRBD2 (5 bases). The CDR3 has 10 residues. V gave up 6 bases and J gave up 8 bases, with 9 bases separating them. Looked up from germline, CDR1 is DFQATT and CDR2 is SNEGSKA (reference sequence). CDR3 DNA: TGCAGTGCAAACGGAGGTACGCAGTATTTT. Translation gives CSANGGTQYF.

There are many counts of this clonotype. CDR3 nucleotides: TGCGCCAGCAGAAGCGGGCCCCAAGAGACCCAGTACTTC. Translation: CASRSGPQETQYF. This rearrangement joins TRBV5-1 to TRBJ2-5; TRBD2 might be the D (6 bases). V lost 5 bases and J lost 1, with 9 bases in between. This CDR3 has 13 residues. Germline CDR1 is SGHRS and CDR2 is YFSETQ.

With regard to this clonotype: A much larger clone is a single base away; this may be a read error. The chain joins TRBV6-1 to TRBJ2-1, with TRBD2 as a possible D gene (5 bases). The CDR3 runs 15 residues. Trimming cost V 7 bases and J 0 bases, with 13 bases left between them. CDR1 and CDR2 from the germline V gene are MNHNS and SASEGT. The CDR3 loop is CASNEGLTSYNEQFF. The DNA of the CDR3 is TGTGCCAGCAATGAGGGCCTCACCTCCTACAATGAGCAGTTCTTC.

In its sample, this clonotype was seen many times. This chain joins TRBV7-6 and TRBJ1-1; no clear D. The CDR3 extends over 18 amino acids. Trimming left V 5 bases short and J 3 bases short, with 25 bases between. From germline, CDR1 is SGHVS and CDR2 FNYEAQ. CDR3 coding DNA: TGTGCCAGCAGCGCCGGAGCCGGGCTCAGAGGTGATGACACTGAAGCTTTCTTT. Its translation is CASSAGAGLRGDDTEAFF.

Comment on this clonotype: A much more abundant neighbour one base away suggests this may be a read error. CDR3 bases: TGTGCCAGCAGTTCAGTCACTGCCTACACTGAAGCTTTCTTT. It encodes CASSSVTAYTEAFF. V is TRBV12-3 or TRBV12-4 and J is TRBJ1-1; no reliable D call. The CDR3 consists of 14 residues. V lost 4 bases to trimming and J lost 3 bases, with 12 bases between them.

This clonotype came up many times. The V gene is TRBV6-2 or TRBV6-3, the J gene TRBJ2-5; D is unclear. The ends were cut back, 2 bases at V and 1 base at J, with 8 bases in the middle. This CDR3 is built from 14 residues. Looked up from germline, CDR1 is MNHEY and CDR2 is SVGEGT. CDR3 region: CASSYVEFQETQYF. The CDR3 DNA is TGTGCCAGCAGTTACGTGGAATTCCAAGAGACCCAGTACTTC.

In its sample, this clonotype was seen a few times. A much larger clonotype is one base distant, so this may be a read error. CDR3 in DNA: TGCGCCAGCGGCCAACGCACAGCGCGGAGCACAGATACGCAGTATTTT. It encodes CASGQRTARSTDTQYF. The J gene is TRBJ2-3, the V gene TRBV4-1, with D unclear. Germline values: CDR1 MGHRA, CDR2 YSYEKL. This CDR3 has 16 amino acids.

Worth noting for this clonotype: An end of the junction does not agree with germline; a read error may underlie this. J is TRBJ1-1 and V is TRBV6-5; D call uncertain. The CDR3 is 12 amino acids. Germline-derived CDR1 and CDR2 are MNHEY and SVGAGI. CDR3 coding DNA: TGTACCAGCCTTTCCGGGGAGGGCGAAGCTTTCTTT. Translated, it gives CTSLSGEGEAFF.

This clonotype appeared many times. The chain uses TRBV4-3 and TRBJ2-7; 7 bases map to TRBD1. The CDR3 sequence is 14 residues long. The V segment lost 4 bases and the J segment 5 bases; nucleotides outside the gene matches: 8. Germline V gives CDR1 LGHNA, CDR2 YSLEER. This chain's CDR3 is CASSLRTGIDEQYF. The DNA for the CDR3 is TGCGCCAGCAGCCTTAGGACAGGTATTGACGAGCAGTACTTC.

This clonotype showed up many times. Here the CDR3 DNA reads TGTGCCAGCAGCGTAGGAAACACCGGGGAGCTGTTTTTT. It yields the protein CASSVGNTGELFF. The J gene is TRBJ2-2, the V gene TRBV9, with D unclear. The germline V gene has CDR1 SGDLS and CDR2 YYNGEE. The CDR3 runs 13 residues. Trimming took off 0 bases at V and 2 bases at J, with 2 bases between the two ends. Full variable domain (outside the CDR3, taken from reference TRBV9 and TRBJ2-2): DSGVTQTPKHLITATGQRVTLRCSPRSGDLSVYWYQQSLDQGLQFLIQYYNGEERAKGNILERFSAQQFPDLHSELNLSSLELGDSALYFCASSVGNTGELFFGEGSRLTVL.

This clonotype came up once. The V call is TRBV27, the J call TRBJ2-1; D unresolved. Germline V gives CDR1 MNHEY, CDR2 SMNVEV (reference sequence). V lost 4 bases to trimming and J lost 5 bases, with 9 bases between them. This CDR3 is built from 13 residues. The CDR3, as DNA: TGTGCCAGCAGTTCACCGAGAGACAATGAGCAGTTCTTC. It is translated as CASSSPRDNEQFF.

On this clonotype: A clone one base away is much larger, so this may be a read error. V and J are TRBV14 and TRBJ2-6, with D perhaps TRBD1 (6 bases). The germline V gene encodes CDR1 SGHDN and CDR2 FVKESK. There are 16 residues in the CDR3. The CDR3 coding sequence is TGTGCCAGCAGCCTAGGACAGCTCTCTGGGGCCAGCGTCCTGACTTTC. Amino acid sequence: CASSLGQLSGASVLTF. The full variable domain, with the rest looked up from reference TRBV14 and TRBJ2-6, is EAGVTQFPSHSVIEKGQTVTLRCDPISGHDNLYWYRRVMGKEIKFLLHFVKESKQDESGMPNNRFLAERTGGTYSTLKVQPAELEDSGVYFCASSLGQLSGASVLTFGAGSRLTVL.

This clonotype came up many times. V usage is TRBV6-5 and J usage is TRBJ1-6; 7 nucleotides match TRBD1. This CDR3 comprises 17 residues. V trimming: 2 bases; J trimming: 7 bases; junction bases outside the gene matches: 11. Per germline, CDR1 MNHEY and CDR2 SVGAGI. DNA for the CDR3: TGTGCCAGCAGTTACGGAGTTAACAGGGGTCCAAATTCACCCCTCCACTTT. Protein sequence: CASSYGVNRGPNSPLHF.

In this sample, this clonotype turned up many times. CDR3 sequence: CASSLSFGADTQYF. The CDR3 DNA follows: TGTGCCAGCAGTTTGAGTTTTGGGGCAGATACGCAGTATTTT. V gene TRBV12-3 or TRBV12-4 combines with J gene TRBJ2-3; the D is unclear. The V end was cut by 3 bases, the J end by 4 bases, with 11 bases between. CDR3 length equals 14 residues.

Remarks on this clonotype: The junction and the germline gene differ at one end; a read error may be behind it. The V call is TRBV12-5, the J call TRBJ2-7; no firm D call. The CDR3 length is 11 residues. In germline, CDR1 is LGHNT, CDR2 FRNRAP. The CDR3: CAGGVTYEQYF. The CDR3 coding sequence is TGTGCTGGTGGCGTTACCTACGAGCAGTACTTC.

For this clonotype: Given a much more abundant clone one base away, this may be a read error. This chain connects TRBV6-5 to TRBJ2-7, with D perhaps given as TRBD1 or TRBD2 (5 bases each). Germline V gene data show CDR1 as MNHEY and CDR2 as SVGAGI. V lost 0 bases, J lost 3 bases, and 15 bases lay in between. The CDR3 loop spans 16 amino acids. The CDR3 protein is CASSYSRAGSHYEQYF. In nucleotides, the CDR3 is TGTGCCAGCAGTTACTCGAGGGCAGGGAGTCACTACGAGCAGTACTTC.

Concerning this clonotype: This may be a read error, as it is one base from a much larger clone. Written as DNA, the CDR3 is TGTGCCCGGAGTGTAAACAGGGGCTCCTACAATGAGCAGTTCTTC. It codes for CARSVNRGSYNEQFF. The rearrangement uses TRBV30 and TRBJ2-1; 7 bases fit TRBD1. Germline V gene sequence: CDR1 GTSNPN, CDR2 SVGIG (reference sequence). The CDR3 is made up of 15 amino acids.

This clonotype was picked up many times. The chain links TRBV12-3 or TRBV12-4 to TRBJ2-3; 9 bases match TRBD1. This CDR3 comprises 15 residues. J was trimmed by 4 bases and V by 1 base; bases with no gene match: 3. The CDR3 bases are TGTGCCAGCAGTTTAGATACAGGGGGCTCAGATACGCAGTATTTT. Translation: CASSLDTGGSDTQYF.